This TCR beta chain is drawn from a study of control samples from healthy donors and cancer patients. The CDR3 is 15 residues long. The germline CDR1 and CDR2 sequences are MGHRA and YSYEKL. V lost 5 bases, J lost 7 bases, and 8 bases stayed unmatched. The method was immunoSEQ multiplex PCR; TCRdb's version includes in-frame clones alone and lacks a portion of them. The repertoire holds 70,000 to 100,000 clones, with roughly nine tenths as singletons. The sequenced material came from blood. The sequence was collected from a woman aged 55-75 years in good health. The chain uses TRBV4-1 and TRBJ1-4; 9 bases agree with TRBD1. CDR3 loop: CASSKSGTGFEKLFF. CDR3 DNA: TGCGCCAGCAGCAAATCCGGGACAGGGTTTGAAAAACTGTTTTTT.